This TCR beta chain was captured in a study of blood T cells in healthy people across ages. Study-wide results and limits: Age brought a roughly linear fall in TCR beta diversity measured per million T cells.

Through a sample-barcoded 5' primer and a J-beta primer mix, a second PCR was run for about 6 to 11 cycles. TCRdb recomputed calls from the 5' RACE reads with MiXCR, one row per CDR3 protein. Of about 680,000 distinct CDR3 sequences listed, more than 40% are singletons. Note on this clonotype: Antigen unknown.

Germline assignment: CDR1 SGHTA and CDR2 FQGNSA. Trimming stripped 3 bases from V and 6 bases from J, with 10 bases between. The CDR3 loop spans 13 amino acids. Material for sequencing was blood. The rearrangement links TRBV7-2 to TRBJ2-3; D remains unclear. The sequence came from a woman aged 55 to 70 in good health. This CDR3 reads CASSLSSYDTQYF. The CDR3, as DNA: TGTGCCAGCAGCTTGAGTTCGTATGATACGCAGTATTTT.